These 16 T cell receptor beta chains came from one sample sequenced in a study of blood T cell repertoires in COVID-19. The data were produced by immunoSEQ multiplex PCR, yet TCRdb's version contains in-frame clones alone and is incomplete. The table lists about 250,000 clones, about nine tenths of them singletons. The sample was PBMCs or T cells enriched from blood (not recorded which). The receptors derive from a man aged 18 to 35 who had recovered from COVID-19.

The chain carries TRBV19 and TRBJ2-1; TRBD2 is a possible D gene (6 bases). Germline V CDR1 and CDR2: LNHDA, SQIVND (reference sequence). V dropped 5 bases and J dropped 2 bases, with 16 bases sitting between them. The length of the CDR3 is 16 residues. The CDR3 coding sequence is TGTGCCAGTAGTGCCCGGACTATTCCCCCCTACAATGAGCAGTTCTTC. Its translation is CASSARTIPPYNEQFF. The variable domain in full, with the rest retrieved from reference TRBV19 and TRBJ2-1, is DGGITQSPKYLFRKEGQNVTLSCEQNLNHDAMYWYRQDPGQGLRLIYYSQIVNDFQKGDIAEGYSVSREKKESFPLTVTSAQKNPTAFYLCASSARTIPPYNEQFFGPGTRLTVL.

The rearrangement links TRBV3-1 (or the pseudogene TRBV3-2) to TRBJ1-3, with 8 bases identical to TRBD1. V lost 3 bases and J lost 8; bases outside the gene matches: 6. Looked up from germline, CDR1 is LGHDT and CDR2 is YNNKEL (reference sequence). The CDR3 has 14 residues. CDR3 residues: CASSHSGGEDTIYF. The DNA of the CDR3 is TGTGCCAGCAGCCATTCAGGGGGCGAAGACACCATATATTTT.

The gene calls are TRBV3-1 (or the pseudogene TRBV3-2) and TRBJ1-6, with D uncertain. The ends were cut back, 5 bases at V and 7 bases at J, with 3 bases in the middle. Germline CDR1 is LGHDT and CDR2 is YNNKEL (reference sequence). This CDR3 comprises 11 residues. CDR3 sequence: CASSSNSPLHF. The CDR3 DNA reads as TGTGCCAGCAGCTCGAATTCACCCCTCCACTTT.

The chain links TRBV29-1 to TRBJ2-1; D unresolved. The V and J ends lost 4 bases and 1 base respectively, with 8 bases between them. Per germline, CDR1 SQVTM and CDR2 ANQGSEA. This CDR3 has 13 residues. This chain's CDR3 is CSVGVGSYNEQFF. In DNA form, the CDR3 reads TGCAGCGTTGGAGTTGGTTCCTACAATGAGCAGTTCTTC.

The chain links TRBV29-1 to TRBJ1-1; a possible D gene is TRBD1 (6 bases). Germline loops: CDR1 SQVTM, CDR2 ANQGSEA. This CDR3 is 13 amino acids long. V dropped 6 bases and J dropped 0 bases, with 11 bases sitting between them. CDR3 residues: CSVGTLLNTEAFF. In DNA form, the CDR3 reads TGCAGCGTCGGGACACTCCTGAACACTGAAGCTTTCTTT.

This clone was counted a single time. The chain uses TRBV7-9 and TRBJ2-3, with TRBD2 identical over 9 bases. V shed 3 bases, J shed 2 bases, and the junction held 3 bases outside the gene matches. Germline CDR1 and CDR2: SEHNR and FQNEAQ (reference sequence). The CDR3 spans 15 residues. CDR3 coding DNA: TGTGCCAGCAGCTTTAGCGGGGGCTACACAGATACGCAGTATTTT. Its translation is CASSFSGGYTDTQYF.

The chain links TRBV2 to TRBJ2-3; D might be TRBD2 (6 bases). Trimming stripped 6 bases from V and 1 base from J, with 17 bases between. The CDR3 is 16 amino acids. Germline V CDR1 and CDR2: SNHLY, FYNNEI. Here the CDR3 DNA reads TGTGCCAGCAGGGGACTCGAATGGCTTGGCACAGATACGCAGTATTTT. This codes for CASRGLEWLGTDTQYF.

J is TRBJ2-1 and V is TRBV5-1; 8 positions match TRBD2. V was pared by 2 bases and J by 1 base, with 5 bases of the junction left unmatched. This CDR3 is built from 16 residues. Germline V gene data show CDR1 as SGHRS and CDR2 as YFSETQ. CDR3 nucleotides: TGCGCCAGCAGCTTTGGAGCGGGAGAGTCCTACAATGAGCAGTTCTTC. The encoded protein is CASSFGAGESYNEQFF. The full variable domain, in which reference TRBV5-1 and TRBJ2-1 provide the parts outside the CDR3, is KAGVTQTPRYLIKTRGQQVTLSCSPISGHRSVSWYQQTPGQGLQFLFEYFSETQRNKGNFPGRFSGRQFSNSRSEMNVSTLELGDSALYLCASSFGAGESYNEQFFGPGTRLTVL.

The CDR3: CASSLVKTAWGETQYF. DNA of the CDR3: TGTGCCAGCAGCTTAGTTAAGACAGCCTGGGGTGAGACCCAGTACTTC. The chain is built from TRBV7-6 and TRBJ2-5, with TRBD1 as a possible D gene (5 bases). With 1 base removed from V and 5 bases from J, the gap between germline ends came to 17 bases. Looked up from germline, CDR1 is SGHVS and CDR2 is FNYEAQ. The CDR3 covers 16 residues.

This clone showed up just once. The genes are TRBV30 and TRBJ1-6; D possibly corresponds to TRBD1 (5 bases). The germline CDR1 and CDR2 sequences are GTSNPN and SVGIG (reference sequence). CDR3 length: 16 amino acids. Trimming removed 0 bases from V and 0 bases from J, with 9 bases in between. CDR3 DNA sequence: TGTGCCTGGAGTGTGGGGCATAGCTCCTATAATTCACCCCTCCACTTT. This gives the protein CAWSVGHSSYNSPLHF.

About this clone: Other DNA sequences from this sample encode an identical CDR3 as well. This sequence joins TRBV3-1 (or the pseudogene TRBV3-2) and TRBJ1-1, with D possibly being TRBD1 (6 bases). This CDR3 is built from 14 residues. Germline lookup yields CDR1 LGHDT and CDR2 YNNKEL (reference sequence). Trimming shortened V by 1 base and J by 2 bases, and 8 bases separated the two germline ends. The CDR3 spells CASSQVQGNTEAFF. The CDR3 DNA reads TGTGCCAGCAGCCAAGTACAGGGAAACACTGAAGCTTTCTTT.

V and J are TRBV2 and TRBJ1-4; 7 bases align to TRBD1. V dropped 6 bases and J dropped 5; count of bases not matched to a gene: 9. CDR1 and CDR2 from the germline V gene are SNHLY and FYNNEI. The CDR3 is made up of 15 amino acids. The CDR3 loop is CASSNTGTENEKLFF. CDR3 nucleotide sequence: TGTGCCAGCAGCAATACAGGGACAGAGAATGAAAAACTGTTTTTT.

CDR3: CASTRGFRAYGYTF. CDR3 nucleotides: TGTGCCAGCACCAGGGGGTTTAGGGCTTATGGCTACACCTTC. The V and J genes are TRBV25-1 and TRBJ1-2; 7 bases fit TRBD1. With 7 bases clipped from V and 5 bases from J, the junction kept 10 bases outside the gene matches. Looked up from germline, CDR1 is MGHDK and CDR2 is SYGVNS. The CDR3 contains 14 residues.

The chain recombines TRBV3-1 (or the pseudogene TRBV3-2) with TRBJ2-4, with D tentatively TRBD2 (6 bases). Trimming removed 0 bases at V and 8 bases at J, with 17 bases between. Germline lookup yields CDR1 LGHDT and CDR2 YNNKEL (reference sequence). This CDR3 contains 16 residues. In DNA, the CDR3 is TGTGCCAGCAGCCAAGAGGTCCGGGGGTTCAGAGACATTCAGTACTTC. Protein sequence: CASSQEVRGFRDIQYF.

The chain recombines TRBV10-1 with TRBJ1-1; 7 bases agree with TRBD1. V lost 6 bases and J lost 1; bases outside the gene matches: 8. The CDR3 is 15 amino acids. Germline values: CDR1 WNHNN, CDR2 SYGVQD (reference sequence). Here the CDR3 reads CASSLNTGANTEAFF. For the CDR3, the DNA is TGCGCCAGCAGCCTCAATACAGGGGCGAACACTGAAGCTTTCTTT.

A few counts support this clone. J is TRBJ1-2 and V is TRBV10-2; D remains unclear. Trimming cost V 2 bases and J 8 bases, with 12 bases left between them. Germline CDR1 WSHSY, CDR2 SAAADI. The length of the CDR3 is 13 residues. Here the CDR3 reads CASSEPSSGGYTF. DNA for the CDR3: TGCGCCAGCAGTGAGCCGTCCTCTGGCGGCTACACCTTC.